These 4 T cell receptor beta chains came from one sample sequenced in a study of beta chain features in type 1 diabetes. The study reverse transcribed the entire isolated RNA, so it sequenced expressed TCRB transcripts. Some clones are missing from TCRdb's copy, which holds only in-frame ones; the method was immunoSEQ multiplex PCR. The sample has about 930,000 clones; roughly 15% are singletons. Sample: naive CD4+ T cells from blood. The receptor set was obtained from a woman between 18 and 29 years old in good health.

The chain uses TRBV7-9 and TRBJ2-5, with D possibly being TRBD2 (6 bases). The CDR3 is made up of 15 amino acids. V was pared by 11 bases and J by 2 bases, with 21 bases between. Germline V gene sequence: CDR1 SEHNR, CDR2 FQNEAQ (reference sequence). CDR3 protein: CALPTVRGDQETQYF. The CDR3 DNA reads TGTGCCCTCCCCACGGTGCGGGGAGATCAAGAGACCCAGTACTTC. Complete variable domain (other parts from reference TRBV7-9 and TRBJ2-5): DTGVSQNPRHKITKRGQNVTFRCDPISEHNRLYWYRQTLGQGPEFLTYFQNEAQLEKSRLLSDRFSAERPKGSFSTLEIQRTEQGDSAMYLCALPTVRGDQETQYFGPGTRLLVL.

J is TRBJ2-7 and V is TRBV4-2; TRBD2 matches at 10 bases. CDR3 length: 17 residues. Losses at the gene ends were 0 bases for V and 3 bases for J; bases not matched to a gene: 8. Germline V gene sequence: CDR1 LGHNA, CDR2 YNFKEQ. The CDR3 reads CASSQDGPSGSFYEQYF. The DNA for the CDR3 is TGTGCCAGCAGCCAAGATGGGCCTAGCGGGAGTTTCTACGAGCAGTACTTC.

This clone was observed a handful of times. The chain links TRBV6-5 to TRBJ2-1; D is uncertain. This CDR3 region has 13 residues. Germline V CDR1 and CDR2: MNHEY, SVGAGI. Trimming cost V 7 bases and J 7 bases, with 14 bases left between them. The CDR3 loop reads CASMGRIQNEQFF. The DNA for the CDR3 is TGTGCCAGCATGGGCAGGATTCAGAATGAGCAGTTCTTC.

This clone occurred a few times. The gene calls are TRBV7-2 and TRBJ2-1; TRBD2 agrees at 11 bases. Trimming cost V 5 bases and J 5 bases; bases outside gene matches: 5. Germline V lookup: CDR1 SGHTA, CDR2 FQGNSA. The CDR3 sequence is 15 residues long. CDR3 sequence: CASSPGGLADNEQFF. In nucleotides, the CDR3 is TGTGCCAGCAGCCCAGGGGGACTAGCGGACAATGAGCAGTTCTTC.